This TCR beta chain stems from a study of cytomegalovirus exposure and HLA in healthy donors (dated by TCRdb to 2017 to 2019). With regard to the full study: According to a later analysis, the 110 or so validation repertoires were produced on the same platform as the 666 repertoires of the first cohort. Along with the approximately 650-subject first cohort, a separate validation cohort of roughly 110 different subjects was used. The study was designed to test whether signatures of past pathogen exposure could be identified by cataloging public T cell receptors. The study combined high-throughput TCR immunosequencing, statistical association of individual TCRs with disease status, and machine learning to predict cytomegalovirus infection status. Findings and caveats that apply to the study as a whole: A total of fewer than 200 TCR beta chains were listed by the study as associated with cytomegalovirus. The classifier was reported to diagnose cytomegalovirus status with high specificity and sensitivity in both the original cohort and the validation cohort. A later analysis lacked HLA typing for the validation cohort, so it scored co-occurrence in that cohort across all 120 or so repertoires. In vitro tests confirmed that three of the cytomegalovirus-associated TCR beta chains recognize cytomegalovirus antigens. Across donors, most TCR sequences were observed very rarely, whereas some public TCRs were present in many individuals. A later analysis found that TCRs clustered in the first cohort also tended to co-occur in the roughly 120 validation repertoires, with more than 90% of cluster scores above 0. According to the authors, the approach could potentially be generalized to other disease states and immunological phenotypes.

Concerning this clone: No antigen is known for it. Per-nucleotide qualities are absent, and no much larger clonotype sits a single base away.

Library preparation used the immunoSEQ multiplex PCR assay. The source study handled its data this way. A statistical classification framework was developed to diagnose cytomegalovirus status using the catalog of TCR beta chain sequences. The source is immuneACCESS, and TCRdb retained only in-frame sequences with V and J called. Part of the clones is not carried over; for the studies checked, unresolved V genes explain less than half of this, and the remainder is unexplained. That table supplies the V and J calls and clone size; D and trimming were determined from the DNA. This sample is represented by some 150,000 clones; approximately 90% of them were singletons. The ten top clones hold 2.5% to 3.5% of the sample. According to the germline V gene, CDR1 reads MGHRA and CDR2 reads YSYEKL. The CDR3 runs 13 residues from the cysteine to the phenylalanine. The read is trimmed to its CDR3 DNA, 39 bases read in frame from base 1. The trim is 3 bases for V and 7 bases for J, with a gap of 13 bases between the germline ends.

Separate from the roughly 630-subject first cohort, the validation cohort of 120 subjects was the group to which the donors belonged. The receptor chain draws on TRBV4-1 and TRBJ2-7; D gene: possibly TRBD1, on 6 matching bases. The specimen was PBMCs. This sequence was found in a man aged 18-30 years in good health and CMV-seronegative. The nucleotide sequence is given as TGCGCCAGCAGCCAGGAGGACAGCTGGGAGCAGTACTTC. Translation gives CASSQEDSWEQYF.